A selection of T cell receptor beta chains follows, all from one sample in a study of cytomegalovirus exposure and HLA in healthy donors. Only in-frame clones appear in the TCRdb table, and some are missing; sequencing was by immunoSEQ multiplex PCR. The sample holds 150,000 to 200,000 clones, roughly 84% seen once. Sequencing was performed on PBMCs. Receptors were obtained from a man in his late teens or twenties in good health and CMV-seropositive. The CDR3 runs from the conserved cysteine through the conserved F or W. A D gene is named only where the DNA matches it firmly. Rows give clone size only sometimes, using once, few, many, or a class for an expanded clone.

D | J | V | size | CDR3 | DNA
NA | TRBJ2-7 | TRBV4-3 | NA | CASSQAMLSYEQYF | TGCGCCAGCAGCCAAGCAATGCTCAGCTACGAGCAGTACTTC
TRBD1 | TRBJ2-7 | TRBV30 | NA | CAWSRDRPNEQYF | TGTGCCTGGAGTCGGGACAGGCCCAACGAGCAGTACTTC
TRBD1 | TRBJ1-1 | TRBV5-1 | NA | CASTKGTGPEAFF | TGCGCCAGCACCAAGGGGACAGGCCCTGAAGCTTTCTTT
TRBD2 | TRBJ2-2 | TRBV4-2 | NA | CASSQESLLAGVAGELFF | TGTGCCAGCAGCCAAGAGTCCCTACTTGCGGGAGTGGCCGGGGAGCTGTTTTTT
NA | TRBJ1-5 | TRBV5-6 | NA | CASSAGQINQPQHF | TGTGCCAGCAGCGCAGGACAGATCAATCAGCCCCAGCATTTT
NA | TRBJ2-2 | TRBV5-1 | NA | CASRASDTGELFF | TGCGCCAGCAGGGCCTCAGACACCGGGGAGCTGTTTTTT
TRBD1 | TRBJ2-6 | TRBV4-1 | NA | CASSRGQGAPGANVLTF | TGCGCCAGCAGTCGAGGCCAGGGGGCGCCTGGGGCCAACGTCCTGACTTTC
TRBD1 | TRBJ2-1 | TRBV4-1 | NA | CASSPPLGPWTGTNEQFF | TGCGCCAGCAGCCCACCCCTGGGCCCTTGGACAGGGACCAATGAGCAGTTCTTC
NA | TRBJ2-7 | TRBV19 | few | CASSLRHLISEQYF | TGTGCCAGTAGTTTGAGGCATCTAATCTCCGAGCAGTACTTC
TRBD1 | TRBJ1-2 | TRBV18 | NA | CASSPRPTGGSYGYTF | TGTGCCAGCTCACCACGTCCGACAGGGGGCAGCTATGGCTACACCTTC
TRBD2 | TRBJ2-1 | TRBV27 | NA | CASSWLAGGGEQFF | TGTGCCAGCAGTTGGCTAGCGGGAGGTGGTGAGCAGTTCTTC
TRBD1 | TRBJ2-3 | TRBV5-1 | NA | CASSQVGQGVDTQYF | TGCGCCAGCAGCCAAGTGGGACAGGGTGTAGATACGCAGTATTTT
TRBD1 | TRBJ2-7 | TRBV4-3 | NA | CASSQEDRGPYEQYF | TGCGCCAGCAGCCAAGAGGACAGGGGCCCCTACGAGCAGTACTTC
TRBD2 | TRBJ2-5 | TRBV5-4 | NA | CASSLASGLIQETQYF | TGTGCCAGCAGCTTAGCGTCGGGACTAATCCAAGAGACCCAGTACTTC
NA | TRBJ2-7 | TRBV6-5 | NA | CASRLRGEQYF | TGTGCCAGCAGGTTAAGGGGTGAGCAGTACTTC
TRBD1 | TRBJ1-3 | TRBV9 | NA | CASSVLGTDSGNTIYF | TGTGCCAGCAGCGTACTCGGGACAGACTCTGGAAACACCATATATTTT
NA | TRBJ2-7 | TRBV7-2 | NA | CASSLVGQLYEQYF | TGTGCCAGCAGCTTAGTCGGTCAACTCTACGAGCAGTACTTC
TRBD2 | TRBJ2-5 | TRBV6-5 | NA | CASSYNIAGGGETQYF | TGTGCCAGCAGTTACAATATAGCGGGGGGAGGGGAGACCCAGTACTTC
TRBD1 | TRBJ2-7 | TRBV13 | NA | CASSSRGQGYEQYF | TGTGCCAGCAGCTCAAGAGGACAGGGCTACGAGCAGTACTTC
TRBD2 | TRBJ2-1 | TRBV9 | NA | CASSAGLAGEPQFF | TGTGCCAGCAGCGCCGGACTAGCGGGAGAGCCACAGTTCTTC
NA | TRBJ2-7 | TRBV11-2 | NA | CASSLAGWYEQYF | TGTGCCAGCAGCTTAGCGGGATGGTACGAGCAGTACTTC
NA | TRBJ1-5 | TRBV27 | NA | CASSKGHTNQPQHF | TGTGCCAGCAGCAAGGGACATACCAATCAGCCCCAGCATTTT
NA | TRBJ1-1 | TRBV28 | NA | CASTEGNTEAFF | TGTGCCAGCACGGAGGGAAACACTGAAGCTTTCTTT
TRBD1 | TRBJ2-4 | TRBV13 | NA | CASSPQGQGENIQYF | TGTGCCAGCAGCCCACAGGGACAGGGGGAAAACATTCAGTACTTC
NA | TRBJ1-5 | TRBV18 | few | CASSPSGQYEPQHF | TGTGCCAGCTCACCATCTGGACAATATGAGCCCCAGCATTTT
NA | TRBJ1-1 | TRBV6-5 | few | CASTPRDMNTEAFF | TGTGCCAGCACCCCGAGGGACATGAACACTGAAGCTTTCTTT
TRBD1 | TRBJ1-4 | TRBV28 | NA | CASSLWTGGAEKLFF | TGTGCCAGCAGTTTATGGACAGGGGGAGCTGAAAAACTGTTTTTT
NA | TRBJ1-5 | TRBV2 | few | CASRVDPYQPQHF | TGTGCCAGCAGGGTAGATCCCTATCAGCCCCAGCATTTT
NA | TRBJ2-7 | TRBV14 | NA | CASSQERGPYEQYF | TGTGCCAGCAGCCAAGAACGAGGGCCCTACGAGCAGTACTTC
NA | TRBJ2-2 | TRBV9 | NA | CASASEPAGELFF | TGTGCCAGCGCCTCGGAGCCAGCCGGGGAGCTGTTTTTT